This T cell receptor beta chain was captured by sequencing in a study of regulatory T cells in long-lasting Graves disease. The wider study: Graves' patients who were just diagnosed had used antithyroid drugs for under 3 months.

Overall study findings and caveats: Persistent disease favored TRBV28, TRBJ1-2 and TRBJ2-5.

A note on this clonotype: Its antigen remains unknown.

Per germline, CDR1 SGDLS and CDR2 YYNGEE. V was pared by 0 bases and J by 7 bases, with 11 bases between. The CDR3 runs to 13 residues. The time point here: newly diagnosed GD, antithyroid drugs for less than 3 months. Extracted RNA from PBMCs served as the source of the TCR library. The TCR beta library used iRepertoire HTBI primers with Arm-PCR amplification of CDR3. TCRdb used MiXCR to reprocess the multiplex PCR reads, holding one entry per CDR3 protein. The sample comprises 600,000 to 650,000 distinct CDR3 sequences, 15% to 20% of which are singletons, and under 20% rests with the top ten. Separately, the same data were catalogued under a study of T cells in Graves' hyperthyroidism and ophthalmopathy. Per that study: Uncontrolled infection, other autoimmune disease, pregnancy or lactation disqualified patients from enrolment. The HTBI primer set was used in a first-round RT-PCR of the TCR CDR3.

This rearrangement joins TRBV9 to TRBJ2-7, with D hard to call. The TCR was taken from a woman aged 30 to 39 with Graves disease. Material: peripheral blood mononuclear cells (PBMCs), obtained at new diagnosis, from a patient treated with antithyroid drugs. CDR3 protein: CASSVGGIGEQYF. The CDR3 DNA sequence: TGTGCCAGCAGCGTAGGTGGAATTGGGGAGCAGTACTTC.